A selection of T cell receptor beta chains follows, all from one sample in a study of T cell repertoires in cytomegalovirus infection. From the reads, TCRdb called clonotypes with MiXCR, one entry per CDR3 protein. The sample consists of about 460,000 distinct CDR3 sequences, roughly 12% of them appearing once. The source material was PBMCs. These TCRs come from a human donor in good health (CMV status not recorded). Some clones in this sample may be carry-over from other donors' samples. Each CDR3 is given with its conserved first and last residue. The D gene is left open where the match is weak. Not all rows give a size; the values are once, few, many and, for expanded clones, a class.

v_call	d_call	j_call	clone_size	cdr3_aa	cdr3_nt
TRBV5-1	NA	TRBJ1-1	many	CASSLFGGSTEAFF	TGCGCCAGCAGCTTGTTCGGGGGTAGCACTGAAGCTTTCTTT
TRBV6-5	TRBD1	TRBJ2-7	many	CASTNLGTDDYEQYF	TGTGCCAGCACAAACCTCGGGACAGATGACTACGAGCAGTACTTC
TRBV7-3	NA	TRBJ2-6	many	CASRSARDGANVLTF	TGTGCCAGCAGGTCGGCCAGGGACGGGGCCAACGTCCTGACTTTC
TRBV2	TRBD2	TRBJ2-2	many	CASNNGLATGELFF	TGTGCCAGCAACAATGGACTAGCTACCGGGGAGCTGTTTTTT
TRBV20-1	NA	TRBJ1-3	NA	CSARANSGNTIYF	TGCAGTGCTAGAGCAAACTCTGGAAACACCATATATTTT
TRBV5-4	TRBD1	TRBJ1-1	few	CASSAQTGEDTEAFF	TGTGCCAGCAGCGCCCAGACAGGGGAAGACACTGAAGCTTTCTTT
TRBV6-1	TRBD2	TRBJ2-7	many	CASSATSGTYEQYF	TGTGCCAGCAGTGCTACTAGCGGAACCTACGAGCAGTACTTC
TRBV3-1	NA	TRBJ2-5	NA	CASSQDGRGGPETQYF	TGTGCCAGCAGCCAAGATGGGCGGGGTGGGCCAGAGACCCAGTACTTC
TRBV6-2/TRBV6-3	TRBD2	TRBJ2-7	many	CASSYPIIPGLAEASYEQYF	TGTGCCAGCAGTTACCCTATCATCCCGGGACTAGCGGAGGCCTCCTACGAGCAGTACTTC
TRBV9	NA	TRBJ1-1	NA	CASSAHEKTEAFF	TGTGCCAGCAGCGCCCACGAAAAAACTGAAGCTTTCTTT
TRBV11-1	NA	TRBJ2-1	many	CASSQNRENEQFF	TGTGCCAGCAGCCAGAACAGGGAGAATGAGCAGTTCTTC
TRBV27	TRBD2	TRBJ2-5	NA	CASSLWGSGGRETQYF	TGTGCCAGCAGTTTATGGGGTAGCGGGGGGAGGGAGACCCAGTACTTC
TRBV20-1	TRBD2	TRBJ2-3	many	CSAKRLAGEGADTQYF	TGCAGTGCCAAGCGACTAGCGGGAGAAGGCGCAGATACGCAGTATTTT
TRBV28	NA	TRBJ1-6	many	CASSVAGSNSPLHF	TGTGCCAGCAGTGTCGCAGGGTCTAATTCACCCCTCCACTTT
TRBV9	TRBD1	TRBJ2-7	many	CASSVALGTVSYEQYF	TGTGCCAGCAGCGTAGCTCTTGGGACAGTCTCCTACGAGCAGTACTTC
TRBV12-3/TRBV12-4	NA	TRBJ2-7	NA	CASSTLGSTYEQYF	TGTGCCAGCAGTACACTAGGAAGTACCTACGAGCAGTACTTC
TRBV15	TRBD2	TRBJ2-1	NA	CATSRGGLAGGDEQFF	TGTGCCACCAGCAGAGGGGGACTAGCGGGGGGAGATGAGCAGTTCTTC
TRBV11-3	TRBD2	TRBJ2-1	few	CASSTGLRGNEQFF	TGTGCCAGCAGCACTGGGTTGCGGGGGAATGAGCAGTTCTTC
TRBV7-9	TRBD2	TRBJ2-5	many	CASSRTSGEETQYF	TGTGCCAGCAGCCGGACTAGCGGGGAAGAGACCCAGTACTTC
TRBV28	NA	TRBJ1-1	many	CASSPYDRLNTEAFF	TGTGCCAGCAGTCCCTACGACCGATTGAACACTGAAGCTTTCTTT
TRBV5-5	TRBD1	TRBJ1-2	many	CASSLATGQGYTF	TGTGCCAGCAGCTTGGCGACAGGGCAGGGCTACACCTTC
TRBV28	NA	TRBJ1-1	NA	CASSFQGQLANTEAFF	TGTGCCAGCAGTTTCCAAGGACAACTAGCGAACACTGAAGCTTTCTTT
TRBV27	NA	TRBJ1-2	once	CASMFWTSPSSYTF	TGTGCCAGCATGTTTTGGACGAGCCCCTCTAGCTACACCTTC
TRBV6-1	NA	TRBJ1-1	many	CASSEHLRNTEAFF	TGTGCCAGCAGTGAACACCTAAGAAACACTGAAGCTTTCTTT
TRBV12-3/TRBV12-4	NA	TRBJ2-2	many	CASSQGQSNTGELFF	TGTGCCAGCAGTCAAGGACAGAGTAACACCGGGGAGCTGTTTTTT
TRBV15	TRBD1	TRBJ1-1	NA	CATSLGGQGTEAFF	TGTGCCACCAGCCTGGGCGGACAGGGCACTGAAGCTTTCTTT
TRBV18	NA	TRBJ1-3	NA	CASSARGTDSGNTIYF	TGTGCCAGCTCAGCACGAGGAACCGACTCTGGAAACACCATATATTTT
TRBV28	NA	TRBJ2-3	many	CASSVIVDTQYF	TGTGCCAGCAGTGTAATTGTGGATACGCAGTATTTT
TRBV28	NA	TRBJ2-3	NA	CASSPPGLGDTQYF	TGTGCCAGCAGTCCTCCGGGACTTGGAGATACGCAGTATTTT
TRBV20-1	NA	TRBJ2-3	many	CSARGSTDTQYF	TGCAGTGCTCGGGGGAGCACAGATACGCAGTATTTT
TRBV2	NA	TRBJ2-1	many	CASSTLQYNEQFF	TGTGCCAGCAGCACCCTCCAGTACAATGAGCAGTTCTTC
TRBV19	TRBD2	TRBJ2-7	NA	CASSPGTMREQYF	TGTGCCAGTAGTCCGGGGACTATGCGGGAGCAGTACTTC
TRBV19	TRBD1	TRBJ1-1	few	CASSIRDRGPEAFF	TGTGCCAGTAGTATACGGGACAGGGGGCCTGAAGCTTTCTTT